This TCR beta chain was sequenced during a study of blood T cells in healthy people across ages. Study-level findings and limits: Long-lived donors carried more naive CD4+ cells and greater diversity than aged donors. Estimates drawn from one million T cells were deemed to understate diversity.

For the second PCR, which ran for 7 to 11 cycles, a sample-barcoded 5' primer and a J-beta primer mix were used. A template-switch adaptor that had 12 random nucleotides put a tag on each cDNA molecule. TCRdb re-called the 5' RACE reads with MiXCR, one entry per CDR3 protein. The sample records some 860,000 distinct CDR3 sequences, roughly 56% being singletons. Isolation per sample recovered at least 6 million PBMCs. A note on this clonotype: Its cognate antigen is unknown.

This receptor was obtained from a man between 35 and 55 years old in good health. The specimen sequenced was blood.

CDR3 sequence reads: CASSPWDTSNYGYTF. Written as DNA, the CDR3 is TGTGCCAGCAGTCCCTGGGACACCTCTAACTATGGCTACACCTTC. J is TRBJ1-2 and V is TRBV28; possible D gene TRBD1, 6 bases. Germline V CDR1 and CDR2: MDHEN, SYDVKM. The CDR3 is 15 amino acids. Trimming stripped 5 bases from V and 0 bases from J, with 13 bases between.